The clone carrying this T cell receptor beta chain was seen many times. The antigen remains unidentified. This CDR3 spans 15 amino acids. V gave up 4 bases and J gave up 0 bases, with 10 bases separating them. Germline CDR1 and CDR2: LGHDT and YNNKEL (reference sequence). The time point here: blood at routine non-recurrence follow-up after resection. No cells were sorted before sequencing. The whole RNA sequenced was extracted from tumor, nontumor lung or frozen PBMC. TCRdb reprocessed the 5' RACE reads with MiXCR, giving one entry per CDR3 protein. The data contain about 120,000 distinct CDR3 sequences, approximately 12% of them singletons. This record belongs to a study of spatial heterogeneity in lung cancer. Overall study: When available, follow-up PBMC samples taken a median of approximately two years after resection were sequenced. Mean representation of each unique TCR and UMI combination in the raw reads exceeded nine occurrences.

Study observations and caveats: Ubiquitous expanded tumor TCRs were observed in blood more at resection than follow-up.

Material: PBMCs, obtained at follow-up. The clonotype was recovered from a male donor with early-stage non-small cell lung cancer. The chain has TRBV3-1 and TRBJ1-3; TRBD1 is a possible D gene (5 bases). CDR3 nucleotide sequence: TGTGCCAGCAGCCCAGGTGGGGGCTCTGGAAACACCATATATTTT. Its translation is CASSPGGGSGNTIYF.